This entry lists 9 T cell receptor beta chains sequenced from one sample in a study of shared clonotypes between healthy human individuals. Assay used: immunoSEQ multiplex PCR; TCRdb lists only in-frame clones, some missing. The profile covers 1 million to 1.2 million clones, with around three quarters appearing a single time and roughly 0.83% taken by the ten largest. Sequenced input: memory CD4+ T cells from PBMCs. Subset meaning: CD45RA-negative fraction. These receptors all stem from a young man in good health. Some clones in this sample may be carry-over from other donors' samples.

The rearrangement joins TRBV5-1 to TRBJ2-1, with 11 bases fitting TRBD1. V gave up 4 bases and J gave up 11 bases; unmatched junction bases: 14. The CDR3 spans 16 residues. Germline assignment: CDR1 SGHRS and CDR2 YFSETQ. CDR3 residues: CASSGGTGGSSRKQFF. The DNA for the CDR3 is TGCGCCAGCAGCGGAGGGACAGGGGGATCAAGTAGAAAGCAGTTCTTC. Combining the CDR3 with reference TRBV5-1 and TRBJ2-1 gives the whole variable domain KAGVTQTPRYLIKTRGQQVTLSCSPISGHRSVSWYQQTPGQGLQFLFEYFSETQRNKGNFPGRFSGRQFSNSRSEMNVSTLELGDSALYLCASSGGTGGSSRKQFFGPGTRLTVL.

This clone was recorded only once. The chain combines TRBV11-3 with TRBJ2-1; D is undetermined. The CDR3 runs to 12 residues. Trimming removed 2 bases from V and 7 bases from J, with 6 bases in between. Germline CDR1 SGHNT, CDR2 YENEEA. The CDR3, as DNA: TGTGCCAGCAGCTTACTAGAAAATGAGCAGTTCTTC. The encoded protein is CASSLLENEQFF.

The genes are TRBV7-8 and TRBJ1-2, with D hard to call. The germline CDR1 and CDR2 sequences are SGHVS and FQNEAQ. This CDR3 has 16 amino acids. Trimming left V 3 bases short and J 5 bases short, with 19 bases between. CDR3 region: CASSFAGTSQTYGYTF. The CDR3 DNA reads as TGTGCCAGCAGCTTCGCCGGCACAAGCCAGACGTATGGCTACACCTTC.

V gene TRBV5-5 combines with J gene TRBJ2-1, with 7 positions matching TRBD2. The J segment lost 10 bases and the V segment lost 1 base, leaving 11 bases of the junction unmatched. This CDR3 is built from 15 residues. CDR1 SGHKS and CDR2 YYEKEE come from the germline V gene (reference sequence). CDR3 in amino acids: CASSLLIHEAGEQFF. The CDR3, as DNA: TGTGCCAGCAGCTTGTTAATTCACGAAGCGGGGGAGCAGTTCTTC. Combining the CDR3 with reference TRBV5-5 and TRBJ2-1 gives the whole variable domain DAGVTQSPTHLIKTRGQQVTLRCSPISGHKSVSWYQQVLGQGPQFIFQYYEKEERGRGNFPDRFSARQFPNYSSELNVNALLLGDSALYLCASSLLIHEAGEQFFGPGTRLTVL.

This clone showed up many times. The J gene is TRBJ1-4, the V gene TRBV9; weak D call: TRBD1 (6 bases). Germline CDR1 reads SGDLS; CDR2 reads YYNGEE. V shed 3 bases and J shed 4 bases, with 10 bases lying between them. CDR3 length equals 14 residues. CDR3 nucleotides: TGTGCCAGCAGCGAACAGGGTTTTAATGAAAAACTGTTTTTT. It is translated as CASSEQGFNEKLFF.

The CDR3 DNA follows: TGTGCCAGCAGTCCCTGGACGGGGAGGGGAAACACCATATATTTT. The encoded protein is CASSPWTGRGNTIYF. V usage is TRBV28 and J usage is TRBJ1-3; the D is unclear. Trimming pared 5 bases from V and 4 bases from J, leaving 15 bases between. The CDR3 covers 15 residues. The germline CDR1 and CDR2 sequences are MDHEN and SYDVKM.

As concerns this clone: Given a much more abundant clone one base away, this may be a read error. The chain carries TRBV7-3 and TRBJ1-1, with D maybe TRBD1 (5 bases). The ends were cut back, 2 bases at V and 4 bases at J, with 8 bases in the middle. Looked up from germline, CDR1 is SGHTA and CDR2 is FQGTGA. This CDR3 has 13 residues. In DNA, the CDR3 is TGTGCCAGCAGCTTATCCCAGGGCACTGAAGCTTTCTTT. Protein: CASSLSQGTEAFF.

This clone appeared a single time. The chain uses TRBV5-4 and TRBJ2-7; 9 bases fit TRBD1. CDR3 length: 14 amino acids. V was clipped by 3 bases and J by 3 bases; unmatched bases: 4. The V gene's germline CDR1 is SGHNT and CDR2 YYREEE (reference sequence). The CDR3 DNA reads TGTGCCAGCAGCTCAGGGACAGGGATCTACGAGCAGTACTTC. This codes for CASSSGTGIYEQYF.

The chain combines TRBV7-2 with TRBJ2-3; D remains unclear. The CDR3 spans 14 residues. V lost 3 bases and J 6 bases, leaving 13 bases between the germline ends. Germline-derived CDR1 and CDR2 are SGHTA and FQGNSA. CDR3 amino acids: CASSFGLWADTQYF. The DNA for the CDR3 is TGTGCCAGCAGCTTTGGTTTGTGGGCGGATACGCAGTATTTT.